The 23 T cell receptor beta chains given below trace back to one sample, sequenced in a study of monozygotic twins with inflammatory bowel disease. TCRdb reanalyzed the 5' RACE reads and collapses them to one entry per CDR3 protein, without DNA. This sample lists around 140,000 distinct CDR3 sequences; its ten largest clones have 2% to 2.5%. Sequencing was performed on blood. The receptors originated from a human donor with ulcerative colitis or Crohn's disease, or a healthy co-twin of an affected twin (not recorded which).

This CDR3 is CASTWGGEQFF. The rearrangement joins TRBV12-3 or TRBV12-4 to TRBJ2-1; TCRdb lists TRBD1, though no DNA is available to test this call. CDR3 length: 11 amino acids.

This rearrangement joins TRBV6-1 to TRBJ2-7. CDR3 length: 15 amino acids. The V gene's germline CDR1 is MNHNS and CDR2 SASEGT. The CDR3 reads CASSTTSTSSYEQYF.

The chain is built from TRBV6-2 or TRBV6-3 and TRBJ1-1; TCRdb returns TRBD1, unconfirmable since there is no DNA. The CDR3 is 15 amino acids. Germline V lookup: CDR1 MNHEY, CDR2 SVGEGT. The chain's CDR3 is CASSSGRGLNTEAFF.

V is TRBV4-1 and J is TRBJ2-1; TCRdb lists TRBD2, though no DNA is available to test this call. The CDR3 contains 16 residues. Per germline, CDR1 MGHRA and CDR2 YSYEKL. The CDR3 protein is CASSQEFTRGYNEQFF.

The CDR3 spells CSASGGAGTDTQYF. The chain carries TRBV20-1 and TRBJ2-3; without DNA, the TCRdb call of TRBD1 cannot be checked. CDR3 length equals 14 residues. CDR1 is DFQATT and CDR2 is SNEGSKA in the germline V gene (reference sequence).

This chain joins TRBV12-3 or TRBV12-4 and TRBJ1-2. The CDR3 spans 13 residues. The CDR3 here is CASSFYGNYGYTF.

The chain is built from TRBV20-1 and TRBJ2-3; TCRdb returns TRBD1, unconfirmable since there is no DNA. CDR3 length: 17 residues. The germline V gene has CDR1 DFQATT and CDR2 SNEGSKA (reference sequence). The CDR3 loop reads CSARDLGKGRYADTQYF.

The genes are TRBV11-1 and TRBJ2-1; TCRdb's D call of TRBD1 is untestable without DNA. The CDR3 totals 14 residues. Looked up from germline, CDR1 is SGHAT and CDR2 is FQDESV (reference sequence). CDR3 sequence reads: CASGGQGVYNEQFF.

The chain couples TRBV6-1 to TRBJ1-5; lacking DNA, the TRBD1 call made by TCRdb goes unchecked. Germline V CDR1 and CDR2: MNHNS, SASEGT. This CDR3 has 16 amino acids. The CDR3 is CASREGQSLSNQPQHF.

The V call is TRBV5-1, the J call TRBJ1-2; TCRdb's D call of TRBD1 is untestable without DNA. This CDR3 comprises 14 residues. Germline V gene lookup returns CDR1 SGHRS and CDR2 YFSETQ. CDR3 in amino acids: CASTIGTANYGYTF.

This chain uses TRBV29-1 with TRBJ1-1; absent DNA, TCRdb's TRBD1 call cannot be checked. This CDR3 spans 13 amino acids. Germline CDR1 and CDR2: SQVTM and ANQGSEA. This chain's CDR3 is CSVVPATGTEAFF. The entire variable domain, with the rest obtained from reference TRBV29-1 and TRBJ1-1, is as follows: SAVISQKPSRDICQRGTSLTIQCQVDSQVTMMFWYRQQPGQSLTLIATANQGSEATYESGFVIDKFPISRPNLTFSTLTVSNMSPEDSSIYLCSVVPATGTEAFFGQGTRLTVV.

This chain joins TRBV5-6 and TRBJ1-3; TCRdb's D call of TRBD1 is untestable without DNA. Per the germline V gene, CDR1 is SGHDT and CDR2 is YYEEEE. The CDR3 is 13 residues long. CDR3 sequence: CASSSGTLNTIYF.

The chain has TRBV4-1 and TRBJ1-1. The CDR3 loop spans 13 amino acids. Germline lookup yields CDR1 MGHRA and CDR2 YSYEKL. The CDR3 sequence is CASSQDLGRSAFF.

The chain joins TRBV27 to TRBJ1-3. CDR1 is MNHEY and CDR2 is SMNVEV in the germline V gene (reference sequence). CDR3 length: 14 amino acids. The CDR3 here is CASSPTFVGNTIYF.

This chain uses TRBV6-2 or TRBV6-3 with TRBJ2-1. CDR3 length: 16 amino acids. Germline V gene data show CDR1 as MNHEY and CDR2 as SVGEGT. The CDR3 region is CASSYTTVRGTDEQFF.

The rearrangement links TRBV18 to TRBJ2-5. The V gene's germline CDR1 is KGHSH and CDR2 LQKENI. This CDR3 has 14 residues. The CDR3 region is CASSYSSYQETQYF.

This chain joins TRBV15 and TRBJ2-1; the TCRdb D gene call, TRBD2, has no DNA to confirm it. The CDR3 length is 15 residues. CDR1 and CDR2 (germline): LNHNV, YYDKDF (reference sequence). The CDR3 reads CATSREASIYNEQFF.

The V call is TRBV20-1, the J call TRBJ1-1. CDR1 is DFQATT and CDR2 is SNEGSKA in the germline V gene (reference sequence). The CDR3 consists of 14 residues. CDR3 sequence reads: CSATSGAMNTEAFF.

This chain joins TRBV11-2 and TRBJ2-3; TCRdb's D call of TRBD1 is untestable without DNA. The CDR3 is made up of 15 amino acids. CDR1 and CDR2 from the germline V gene are SGHAT and FQNNGV. The CDR3: CASSFGTGGADTQYF.

This chain links TRBV5-1 with TRBJ1-2; TCRdb proposes TRBD1, but this gene call is untestable without DNA. CDR1 and CDR2 (germline): SGHRS, YFSETQ. The CDR3 loop spans 14 amino acids. The CDR3 sequence: CASSLAGTVRGYTF.

The V and J genes are TRBV10-3 and TRBJ1-1; TCRdb selects TRBD1, and the lack of DNA leaves this call unchecked. Germline values: CDR1 ENHRY, CDR2 SYGVKD. CDR3 length: 16 residues. CDR3 in amino acids: CAISDHYRGRDTEAFF.

This chain joins TRBV20-1 and TRBJ2-7; TCRdb indicates TRBD1, and absent DNA this call remains unverified. The CDR3 contains 15 residues. CDR1 is DFQATT, CDR2 SNEGSKA, per germline (reference sequence). CDR3 residues: CSARQDRVSAYEQYF.

J is TRBJ2-1 and V is TRBV5-1; TCRdb lists TRBD2, though no DNA is available to test this call. The germline V gene has CDR1 SGHRS and CDR2 YFSETQ. This CDR3 region has 13 residues. The CDR3 loop is CASSWGLANEQFF.